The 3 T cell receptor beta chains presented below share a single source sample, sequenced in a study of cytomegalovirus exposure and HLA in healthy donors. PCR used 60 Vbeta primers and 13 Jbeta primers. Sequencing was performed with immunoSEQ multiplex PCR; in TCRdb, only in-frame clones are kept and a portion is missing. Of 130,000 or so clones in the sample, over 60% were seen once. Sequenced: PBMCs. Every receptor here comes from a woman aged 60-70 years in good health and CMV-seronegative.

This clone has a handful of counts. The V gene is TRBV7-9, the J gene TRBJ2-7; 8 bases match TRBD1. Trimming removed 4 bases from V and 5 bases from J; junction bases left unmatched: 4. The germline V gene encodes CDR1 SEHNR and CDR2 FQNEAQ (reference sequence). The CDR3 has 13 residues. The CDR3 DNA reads TGTGCCAGCAGCTCGGACAGGGTCAACGAGCAGTACTTC. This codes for CASSSDRVNEQYF.

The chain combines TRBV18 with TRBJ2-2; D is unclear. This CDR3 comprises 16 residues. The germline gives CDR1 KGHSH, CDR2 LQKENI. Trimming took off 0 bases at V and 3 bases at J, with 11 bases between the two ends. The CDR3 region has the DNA TGTGCCAGCTCACCACCGTCTCAGTCATACACCGGGGAGCTGTTTTTT. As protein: CASSPPSQSYTGELFF.

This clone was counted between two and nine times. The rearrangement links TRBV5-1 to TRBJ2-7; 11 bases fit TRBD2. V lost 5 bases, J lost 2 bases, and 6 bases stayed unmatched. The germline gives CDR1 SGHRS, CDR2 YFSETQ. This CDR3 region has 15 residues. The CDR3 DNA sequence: TGCGCCAGCAGGGCCGGGACTAGCGGAACCTACGAGCAGTACTTC. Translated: CASRAGTSGTYEQYF.